Listed below are T cell receptor beta chains from one sample, sequenced in a study of breast tumors, draining lymph nodes, adjacent tissues. TCRdb redid the calling of the multiplex PCR reads with MiXCR, one entry per CDR3 protein. The top ten clones hold 2.2% of a sample with about 130,000 distinct CDR3 sequences, 21% of them seen once. The sequenced sample consisted of axillary lymph node tissue. The source is a female donor with breast cancer. Some clones in this sample may be carry-over from other donors' samples. Both conserved end residues are part of each CDR3. Each record gives: J gene, V gene, clone size, D gene, CDR3 DNA, CDR3 protein. The D gene is left open where the match is weak. Not every row has a clone size; where given, it reads once, few, many or a size class.

TRBJ1-4 | TRBV6-1 | many | NA | TGTGCCAGCAGTCGGGATGTCGGCGGTAGTGAAAAACTGTTTTTT | CASSRDVGGSEKLFF
TRBJ2-1 | TRBV5-1 | NA | NA | TGCGCCAGCAACGGAACTAGCTCCTACAATGAGCAGTTCTTC | CASNGTSSYNEQFF
TRBJ2-5 | TRBV5-1 | many | TRBD1 | TGCGCCAGCAGCCACGACAGGGGAGGCGAGACCCAGTACTTC | CASSHDRGGETQYF
TRBJ2-7 | TRBV5-1 | many | TRBD1 | TGCGCCAGCAGCCCAGGGGGAGCAGGGTTTTCCGAGCAGTACTTC | CASSPGGAGFSEQYF
TRBJ2-5 | TRBV20-1 | many | NA | TGCAGTGCTATGAGGCAAGAGACCCAGTACTTC | CSAMRQETQYF
TRBJ1-2 | TRBV18 | few | TRBD1 | TGTGCCAGCTCACCCGACAGGGACATTAACTATGGCTACACCTTC | CASSPDRDINYGYTF
TRBJ2-1 | TRBV15 | many | NA | TGTGCCACCAGCAGAGTAACAGCTGGGGGTGAGCAGTTCTTC | CATSRVTAGGEQFF
TRBJ2-2 | TRBV28 | NA | NA | TGTGCCAGCAGCGTCACCGGGGAGCTGTTTTTT | CASSVTGELFF
TRBJ2-7 | TRBV20-1 | many | NA | TGCAGTGCTCCCAGCGGGGCGGGACAGCACGAGCAGTACTTC | CSAPSGAGQHEQYF
TRBJ2-1 | TRBV7-2 | many | TRBD2 | TGTGCCAGCAGCTTAGAAGCGGATAGCGGGAGACAGCAGTTCTTC | CASSLEADSGRQQFF
TRBJ2-7 | TRBV28 | NA | TRBD1 | TGTGCCAGCAGCCTCAGGGGGTACGAGCAGTACTTC | CASSLRGYEQYF
TRBJ2-5 | TRBV5-1 | few | NA | TGCGTCAGCAGACAACCTCAGGGGAAAGAGACCCAGTACTTC | CVSRQPQGKETQYF
TRBJ1-6 | TRBV15 | many | TRBD1 | TGTGCCACCAGCAGAGATAGCACAGGGGGGAGCTCCTATAATTCACCCCTCCACTTT | CATSRDSTGGSSYNSPLHF
TRBJ2-3 | TRBV19 | many | NA | TGTGCCAGTAGTATACGGGCCCAAGGGGGGCCGAGCACAGATACGCAGTATTTT | CASSIRAQGGPSTDTQYF
TRBJ2-1 | TRBV5-1 | many | NA | TGCGCCAGCGGGGATCCCTATTCCAATGAGCAGTTCTTC | CASGDPYSNEQFF
TRBJ1-3 | TRBV5-1 | many | NA | TGCGCCAGCAGCTTGTTTATGGGATACTCTGGAAACACCATATATTTT | CASSLFMGYSGNTIYF